This T cell receptor (beta chain) came from a study of cytomegalovirus exposure and HLA in healthy donors. The primer mix had 60 Vbeta and 13 Jbeta primers. TCRdb's copy holds only in-frame clones and misses some; the assay was immunoSEQ multiplex PCR. The table includes roughly 170,000 clones, around 80% detected once. Concerning this clone itself: Its antigen remains unknown.

Study observations and caveats: Specific recognition of CMV antigens was confirmed in vitro for a few chains (all CMV-associated). Analyzed later, most CMV-associated TCR beta chains appeared HLA-restricted. According to an earlier analysis, most TCR beta V segments yielded productive rearrangements about 87% or about 30% of the time.

J gave up 5 bases and V 0 bases, and 11 bases lay outside the gene matches. The germline gives CDR1 SGHNT, CDR2 YYREEE (reference sequence). The CDR3 totals 18 residues. The sequenced sample consisted of PBMCs. V usage is TRBV5-4 and J usage is TRBJ2-2; TRBD2 agrees at 9 bases. This clonotype originated in a woman aged 45 to 65 in good health and CMV-seropositive. CDR3 protein: CASSLDSGGPTGTGELFF. DNA for the CDR3: TGTGCCAGCAGCTTGGATAGCGGGGGCCCTACGGGTACCGGGGAGCTGTTTTTT.